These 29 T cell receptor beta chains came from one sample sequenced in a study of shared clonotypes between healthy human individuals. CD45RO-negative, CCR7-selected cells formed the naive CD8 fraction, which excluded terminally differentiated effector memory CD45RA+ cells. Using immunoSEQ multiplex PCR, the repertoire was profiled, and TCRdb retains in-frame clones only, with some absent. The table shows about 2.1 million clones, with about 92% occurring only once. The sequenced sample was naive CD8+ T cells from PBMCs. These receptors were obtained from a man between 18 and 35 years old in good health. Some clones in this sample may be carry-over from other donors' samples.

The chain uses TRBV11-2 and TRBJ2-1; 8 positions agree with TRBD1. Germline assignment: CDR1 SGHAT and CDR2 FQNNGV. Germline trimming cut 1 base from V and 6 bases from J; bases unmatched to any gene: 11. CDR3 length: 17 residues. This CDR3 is CASSLGVPGGLFNEQFF. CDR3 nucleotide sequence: TGTGCCAGCAGCTTAGGAGTCCCAGGGGGCTTATTCAATGAGCAGTTCTTC.

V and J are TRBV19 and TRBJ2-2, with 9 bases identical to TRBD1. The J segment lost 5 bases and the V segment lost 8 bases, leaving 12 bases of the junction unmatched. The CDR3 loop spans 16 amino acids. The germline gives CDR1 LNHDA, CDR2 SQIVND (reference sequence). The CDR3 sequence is CASFRPGTGKTGELFF. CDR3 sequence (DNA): TGTGCCAGTTTCAGGCCCGGGACAGGGAAAACCGGGGAGCTGTTTTTT.

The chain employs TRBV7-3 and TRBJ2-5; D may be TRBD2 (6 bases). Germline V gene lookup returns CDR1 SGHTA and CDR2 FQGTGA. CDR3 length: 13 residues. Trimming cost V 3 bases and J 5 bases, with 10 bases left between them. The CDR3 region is CASSFREMETQYF. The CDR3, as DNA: TGTGCCAGCAGCTTCCGGGAGATGGAGACCCAGTACTTC.

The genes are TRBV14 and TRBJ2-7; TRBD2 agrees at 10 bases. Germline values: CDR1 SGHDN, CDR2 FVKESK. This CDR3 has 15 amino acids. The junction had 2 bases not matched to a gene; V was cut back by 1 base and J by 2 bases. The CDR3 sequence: CASSQVSGRAYEQYF. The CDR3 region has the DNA TGTGCCAGCAGCCAAGTAAGCGGGAGGGCCTACGAGCAGTACTTC. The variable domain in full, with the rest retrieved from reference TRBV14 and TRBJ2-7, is EAGVTQFPSHSVIEKGQTVTLRCDPISGHDNLYWYRRVMGKEIKFLLHFVKESKQDESGMPNNRFLAERTGGTYSTLKVQPAELEDSGVYFCASSQVSGRAYEQYFGPGTRLTVT.

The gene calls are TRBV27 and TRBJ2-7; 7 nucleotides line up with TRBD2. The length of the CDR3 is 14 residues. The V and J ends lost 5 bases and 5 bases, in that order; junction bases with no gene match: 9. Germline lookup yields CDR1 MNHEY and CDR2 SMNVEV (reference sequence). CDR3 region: CASSPWGGPNEQYF. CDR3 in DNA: TGTGCCAGCAGTCCTTGGGGGGGACCAAACGAGCAGTACTTC.

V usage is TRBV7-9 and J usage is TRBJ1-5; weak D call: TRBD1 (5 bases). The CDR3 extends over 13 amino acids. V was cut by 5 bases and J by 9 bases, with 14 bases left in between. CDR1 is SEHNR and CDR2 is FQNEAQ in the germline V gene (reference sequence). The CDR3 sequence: CASSTTRGGPQHF. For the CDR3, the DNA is TGTGCCAGCAGCACTACTCGCGGGGGGCCCCAGCATTTT. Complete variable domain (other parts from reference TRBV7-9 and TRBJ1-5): DTGVSQNPRHKITKRGQNVTFRCDPISEHNRLYWYRQTLGQGPEFLTYFQNEAQLEKSRLLSDRFSAERPKGSFSTLEIQRTEQGDSAMYLCASSTTRGGPQHFGDGTRLSIL.

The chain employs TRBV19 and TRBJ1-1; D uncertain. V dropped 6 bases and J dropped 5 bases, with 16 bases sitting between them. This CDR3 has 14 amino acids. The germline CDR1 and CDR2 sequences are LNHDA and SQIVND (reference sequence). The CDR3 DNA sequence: TGTGCCAGTAGCGCGGGCAAAGTAGGGACTGAAGCTTTCTTT. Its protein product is CASSAGKVGTEAFF.

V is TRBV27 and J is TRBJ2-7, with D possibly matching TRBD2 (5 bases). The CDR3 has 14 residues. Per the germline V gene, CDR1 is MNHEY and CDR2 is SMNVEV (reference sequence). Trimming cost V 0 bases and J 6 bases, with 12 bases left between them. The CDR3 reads CASSLSSSGGEQYF. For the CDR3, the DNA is TGTGCCAGCAGTTTATCGTCCTCTGGAGGCGAGCAGTACTTC.

CDR3 nucleotides: TGCGCCAGCAGTGGCCCGATAGAGCAGTACTTC. This sequence encodes CASSGPIEQYF. V and J are TRBV10-2 and TRBJ2-5; D call uncertain. This CDR3 is 11 amino acids long. Germline V gene sequence: CDR1 WSHSY, CDR2 SAAADI. The V gene lost 4 bases and the J gene lost 11 bases, with 11 bases spanning the gap.

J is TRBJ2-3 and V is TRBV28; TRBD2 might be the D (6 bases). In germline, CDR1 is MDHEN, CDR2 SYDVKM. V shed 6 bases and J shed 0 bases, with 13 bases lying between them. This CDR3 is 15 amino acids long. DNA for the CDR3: TGTGCCAGCAGGACCAGCGGGCTTAGCACAGATACGCAGTATTTT. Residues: CASRTSGLSTDTQYF.

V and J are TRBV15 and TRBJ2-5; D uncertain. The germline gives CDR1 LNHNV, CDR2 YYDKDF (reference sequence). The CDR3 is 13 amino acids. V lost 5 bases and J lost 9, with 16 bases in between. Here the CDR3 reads CATSDGPGWAQYF. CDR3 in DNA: TGTGCCACCAGCGACGGGCCCGGGTGGGCCCAGTACTTC.

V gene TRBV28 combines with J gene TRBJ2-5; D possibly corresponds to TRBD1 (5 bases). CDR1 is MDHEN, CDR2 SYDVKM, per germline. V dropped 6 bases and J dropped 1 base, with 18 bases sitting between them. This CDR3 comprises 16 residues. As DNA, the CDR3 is TGTGCCAGCAGCCCTGACACAGGAAGGCTCCAAGAGACCCAGTACTTC. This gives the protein CASSPDTGRLQETQYF. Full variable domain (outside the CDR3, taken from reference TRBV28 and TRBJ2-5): DVKVTQSSRYLVKRTGEKVFLECVQDMDHENMFWYRQDPGLGLRLIYFSYDVKMKEKGDIPEGYSVSREKKERFSLILESASTNQTSMYLCASSPDTGRLQETQYFGPGTRLLVL.

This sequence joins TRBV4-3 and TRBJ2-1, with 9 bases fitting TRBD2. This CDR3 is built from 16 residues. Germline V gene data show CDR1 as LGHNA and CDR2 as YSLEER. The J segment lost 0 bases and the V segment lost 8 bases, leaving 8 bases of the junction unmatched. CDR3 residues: CASGGSGSVSYNEQFF. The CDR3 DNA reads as TGCGCCAGCGGGGGTAGCGGGAGTGTCTCCTACAATGAGCAGTTCTTC.

The CDR3 loop is CSVEDRRAGELFF. The CDR3 nucleotides read TGCAGCGTTGAAGATAGAAGGGCCGGGGAGCTGTTTTTT. The chain combines TRBV29-1 with TRBJ2-2; the D is unclear. V lost 0 bases, J lost 6 bases, and 8 bases lay in between. Looked up from germline, CDR1 is SQVTM and CDR2 is ANQGSEA. The CDR3 covers 13 residues.

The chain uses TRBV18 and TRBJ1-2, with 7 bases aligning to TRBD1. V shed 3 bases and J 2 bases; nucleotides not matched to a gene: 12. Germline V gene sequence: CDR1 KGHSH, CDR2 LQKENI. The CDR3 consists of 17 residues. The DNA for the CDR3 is TGTGCCAGCTCACCCACGACAATTCGAGGGGGCAACTATGGCTACACCTTC. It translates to CASSPTTIRGGNYGYTF.

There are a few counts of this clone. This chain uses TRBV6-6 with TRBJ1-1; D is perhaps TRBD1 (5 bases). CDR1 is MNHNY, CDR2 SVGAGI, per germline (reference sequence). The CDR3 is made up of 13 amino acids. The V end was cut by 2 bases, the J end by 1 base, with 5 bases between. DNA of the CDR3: TGTGCCAGCAGTTACAGGGGGAACACTGAAGCTTTCTTT. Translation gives CASSYRGNTEAFF.

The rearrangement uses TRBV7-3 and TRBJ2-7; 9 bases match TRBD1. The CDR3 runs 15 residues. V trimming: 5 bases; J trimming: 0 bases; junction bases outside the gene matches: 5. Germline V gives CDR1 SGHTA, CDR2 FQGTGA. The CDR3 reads CASSPAGQGSYEQYF. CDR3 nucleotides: TGTGCCAGCAGCCCAGCGGGACAGGGCTCCTACGAGCAGTACTTC.

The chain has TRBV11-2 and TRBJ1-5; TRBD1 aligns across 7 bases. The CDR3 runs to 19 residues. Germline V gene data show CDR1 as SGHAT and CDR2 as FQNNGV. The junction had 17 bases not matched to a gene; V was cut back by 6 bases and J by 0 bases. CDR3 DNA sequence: TGTGCCAGCAGTAAGAACGCCGGGACAGTCCTTTATAGCAATCAGCCCCAGCATTTT. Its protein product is CASSKNAGTVLYSNQPQHF. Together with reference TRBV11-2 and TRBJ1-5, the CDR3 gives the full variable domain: EAGVAQSPRYKIIEKRQSVAFWCNPISGHATLYWYQQILGQGPKLLIQFQNNGVVDDSQLPKDRFSAERLKGVDSTLKIQPAKLEDSAVYLCASSKNAGTVLYSNQPQHFGDGTRLSIL.

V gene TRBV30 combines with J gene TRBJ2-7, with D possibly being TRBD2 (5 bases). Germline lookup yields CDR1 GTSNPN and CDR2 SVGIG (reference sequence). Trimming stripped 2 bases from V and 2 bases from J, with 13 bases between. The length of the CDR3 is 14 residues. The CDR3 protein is CAWSPGLSAYEQYF. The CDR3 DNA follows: TGTGCCTGGAGTCCCGGACTGTCTGCCTACGAGCAGTACTTC.

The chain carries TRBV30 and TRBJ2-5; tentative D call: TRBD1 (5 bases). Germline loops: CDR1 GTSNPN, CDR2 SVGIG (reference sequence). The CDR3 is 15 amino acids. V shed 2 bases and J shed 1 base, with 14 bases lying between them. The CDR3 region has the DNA TGTGCCTGGAGTCTGCGGACAAGAGGCCAAGAGACCCAGTACTTC. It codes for CAWSLRTRGQETQYF.

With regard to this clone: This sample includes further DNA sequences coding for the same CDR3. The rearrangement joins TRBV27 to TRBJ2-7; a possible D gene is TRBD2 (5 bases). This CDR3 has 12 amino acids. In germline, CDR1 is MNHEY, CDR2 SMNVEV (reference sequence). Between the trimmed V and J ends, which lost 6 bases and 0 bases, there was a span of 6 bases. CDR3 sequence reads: CASSRDSYEQYF. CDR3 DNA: TGTGCCAGCAGCCGGGACTCCTACGAGCAGTACTTC.

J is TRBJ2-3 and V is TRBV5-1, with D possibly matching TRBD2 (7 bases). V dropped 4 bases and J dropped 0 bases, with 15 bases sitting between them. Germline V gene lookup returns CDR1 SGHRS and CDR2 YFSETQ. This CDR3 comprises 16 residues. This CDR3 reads CASSGPGGLSTDTQYF. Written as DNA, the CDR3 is TGCGCCAGCAGCGGTCCGGGGGGCCTTAGCACAGATACGCAGTATTTT.

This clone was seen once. The CDR3 here is CASSIDDGTYEQYF. The CDR3 DNA follows: TGTGCCAGTAGTATAGATGACGGGACTTACGAGCAGTACTTC. The genes are TRBV19 and TRBJ2-7; maybe TRBD2 (6 bases). The germline V gene encodes CDR1 LNHDA and CDR2 SQIVND (reference sequence). Trimming took 0 bases from V and 4 from J, leaving 10 bases between them. The CDR3 sequence is 14 residues long.

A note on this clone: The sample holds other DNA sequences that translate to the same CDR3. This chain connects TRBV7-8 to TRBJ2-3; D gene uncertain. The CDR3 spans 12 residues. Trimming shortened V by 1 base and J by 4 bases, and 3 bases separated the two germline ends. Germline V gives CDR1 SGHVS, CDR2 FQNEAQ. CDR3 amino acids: CASSLGADTQYF. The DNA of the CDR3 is TGTGCCAGCAGCTTAGGAGCAGATACGCAGTATTTT.

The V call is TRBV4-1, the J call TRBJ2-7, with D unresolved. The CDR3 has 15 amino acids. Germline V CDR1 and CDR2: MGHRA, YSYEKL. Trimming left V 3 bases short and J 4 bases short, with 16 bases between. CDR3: CASSQGFLSFYEQYF. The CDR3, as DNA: TGCGCCAGCAGCCAGGGCTTCCTTAGTTTTTACGAGCAGTACTTC.

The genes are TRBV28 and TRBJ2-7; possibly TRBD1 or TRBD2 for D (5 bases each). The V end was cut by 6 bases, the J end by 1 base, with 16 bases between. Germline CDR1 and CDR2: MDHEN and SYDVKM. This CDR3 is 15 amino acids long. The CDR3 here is CASRTRGTVSYEQYF. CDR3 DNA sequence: TGTGCCAGCAGGACAAGAGGGACGGTGTCCTACGAGCAGTACTTC.

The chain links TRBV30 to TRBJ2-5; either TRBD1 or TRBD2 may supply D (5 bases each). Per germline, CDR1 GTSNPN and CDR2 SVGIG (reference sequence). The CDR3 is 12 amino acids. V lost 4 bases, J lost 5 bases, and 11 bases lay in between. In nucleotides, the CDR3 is TGTGCCTGGAATGAGGGGCTGGAGACCCAGTACTTC. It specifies CAWNEGLETQYF.

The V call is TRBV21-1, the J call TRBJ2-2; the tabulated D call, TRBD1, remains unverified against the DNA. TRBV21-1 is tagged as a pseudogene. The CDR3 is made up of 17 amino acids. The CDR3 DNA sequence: TGTGCCAGCAGCGAGGACAGGGGGGTTACGAGCACCGGGGAGCTGTTTTTT. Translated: CASSEDRGVTSTGELFF.

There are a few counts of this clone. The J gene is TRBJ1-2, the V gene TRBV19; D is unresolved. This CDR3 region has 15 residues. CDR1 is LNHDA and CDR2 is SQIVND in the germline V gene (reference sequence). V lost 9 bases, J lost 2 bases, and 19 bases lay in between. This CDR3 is CASHQAETLNYGYTF. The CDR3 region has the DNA TGTGCCAGCCACCAGGCGGAGACCCTCAACTATGGCTACACCTTC.